This T cell receptor (beta chain) came from a study of shared clonotypes between healthy human individuals. Deep was the level used in running the assay. Original analysis: Without quality scores, immunoSEQ junctional reads could not be filtered like full-length reads. Using immunoSEQ multiplex PCR, the repertoire was profiled, and TCRdb retains in-frame clones only, with some absent. For V, J and clone size, that table is used; D and trimming come from the DNA. This sample has approximately 2.3 million clones; approximately 93% occur once, and the top ten carry 0.35% to 0.5%. Regarding the study as a whole: In contrast to clonotypes shared by all four donors, non-shared clonotypes had lower generation probabilities. Larger richness was generally estimated for naive than memory subsets.

V lost 0 bases and J 8 bases, leaving 7 bases between the germline ends. This CDR3 is 11 amino acids long. Looked up from germline, CDR1 is DFQATT and CDR2 is SNEGSKA (reference sequence). A note on this clone: Its antigen remains unidentified.

This chain uses TRBV20-1 with TRBJ1-1; D not certain. This receptor was identified in a man aged 18 to 30 in good health. Some clones in this sample may be carry-over from other donors' samples. Material: naive CD4+ T cells from PBMCs. As for subset: CD45RA+ positively selected. CDR3 nucleotide sequence: TGCAGTGCTAGAGATACGATAGAAGCTTTCTTT. This sequence encodes CSARDTIEAFF.